One sample yielded the 23 T cell receptor beta chains listed below, sequenced in a study of vaccination and CD4 T cells after COVID-19. No antigens are known for them. Treatment reported: approximately 9-day PBMC culture with coronavirus spike peptide pools or control peptides (ViraFEST assay). Once obtained from cultured CD4+ T cells, the DNA was sequenced using the Oncomine TCR Beta short-read assay. One entry per CDR3 protein, called by TCRdb with MiXCR from the PCR reads. The sample records about 19,000 distinct CDR3 sequences, more than 45% being singletons. This material consisted of CD4+ T cells from blood, cultured in vitro, taken after SARS-CoV-2 vaccination. The receptor source for this set is a human donor who had recovered from COVID-19.

This clonotype appeared a few times. The chain links TRBV7-9 to TRBJ2-2, with TRBD1 matching over 7 bases. In germline, CDR1 is SEHNR, CDR2 FQNEAQ (reference sequence). The V and J ends lost 6 bases and 0 bases, in that order; junction bases with no gene match: 7. The CDR3 is 16 amino acids. The CDR3 loop is CASRPLGQPNTGELFF. DNA of the CDR3: TGTGCCAGCAGACCACTGGGACAGCCGAACACCGGGGAGCTGTTTTTT.

The V gene is TRBV20-1, the J gene TRBJ1-3; D is uncertain. V was shortened by 3 bases and J by 4 bases, with 7 bases between the two germline ends. Germline CDR1 DFQATT, CDR2 SNEGSKA (reference sequence). This CDR3 contains 12 residues. In DNA, the CDR3 is TGCAGTGCTAGGTCACAAGGAAACACCATATATTTT. The encoded protein is CSARSQGNTIYF.

This clonotype was seen a handful of times. The rearrangement links TRBV28 to TRBJ1-1; D is undetermined. There are 13 residues in the CDR3. V lost 5 bases and J lost 0, with 7 bases in between. Germline V gene sequence: CDR1 MDHEN, CDR2 SYDVKM. CDR3 sequence reads: CASSTTVNTEAFF. CDR3 DNA sequence: TGTGCCAGCAGTACGACGGTGAACACTGAAGCTTTCTTT.

The chain uses TRBV7-2 and TRBJ2-7, with TRBD1 matching over 8 bases. Germline CDR1 and CDR2: SGHTA and FQGNSA. V lost 3 bases, J lost 4 bases, and 5 bases stayed unmatched. This CDR3 region has 14 residues. CDR3 sequence (DNA): TGTGCCAGCAGCTTGACGGACAGGGAGTACGAGCAGTACTTC. Translation: CASSLTDREYEQYF.

The chain employs TRBV7-2 and TRBJ2-5, with TRBD2 as a possible D gene (5 bases). CDR3 length: 13 amino acids. Germline V gene sequence: CDR1 SGHTA, CDR2 FQGNSA. The V end lost 1 base, the J end lost 5 bases, and 8 bases lay between the germline ends. The chain's CDR3 is CASSLGLAETQYF. The CDR3 DNA is TGTGCCAGCAGCTTAGGGTTAGCGGAGACCCAGTACTTC. Full variable domain (remainder filled in from reference TRBV7-2 and TRBJ2-5): GAGVSQSPSNKVTEKGKDVELRCDPISGHTALYWYRQSLGQGLEFLIYFQGNSAPDKSGLPSDRFSAERTGGSVSTLTIQRTQQEDSAVYLCASSLGLAETQYFGPGTRLLVL.

This clonotype was counted only a few times. V and J are TRBV20-1 and TRBJ2-7; possibly TRBD2 for D (7 bases). CDR1 is DFQATT, CDR2 SNEGSKA, per germline (reference sequence). V dropped 5 bases and J dropped 0 bases, with 17 bases sitting between them. This CDR3 region has 15 residues. Here the CDR3 reads CSADVGAGVSYEQYF. Written as DNA, the CDR3 is TGCAGTGCTGACGTGGGGGCGGGGGTCTCCTACGAGCAGTACTTC.

The chain recombines TRBV19 with TRBJ1-5, with TRBD1 as a possible D gene (5 bases). The CDR3 runs to 15 residues. Germline CDR1 reads LNHDA; CDR2 reads SQIVND (reference sequence). V was cut by 4 bases and J by 1 base, with 11 bases left in between. CDR3 region: CASSKGRRSNQPQHF. DNA for the CDR3: TGTGCCAGTAGTAAGGGACGGAGAAGCAATCAGCCCCAGCATTTT.

This chain joins TRBV15 and TRBJ2-5; D unclear. This CDR3 region has 15 residues. Trimming cost V 0 bases and J 2 bases, with 10 bases left between them. The V gene's germline CDR1 is LNHNV and CDR2 YYDKDF (reference sequence). CDR3 DNA: TGTGCCACCAGCAGAGACCGGGCAGTACAAGAGACCCAGTACTTC. Translated, it gives CATSRDRAVQETQYF.

The V gene is TRBV15, the J gene TRBJ1-2; D is unclear. CDR3 length: 15 residues. Trimming took off 1 base at V and 2 bases at J, with 11 bases between the two ends. Germline V gene data show CDR1 as LNHNV and CDR2 as YYDKDF (reference sequence). CDR3 residues: CATSRGPPLNYGYTF. Written as DNA, the CDR3 is TGTGCCACCAGCAGAGGGCCGCCTTTGAACTATGGCTACACCTTC.

Notes on this clonotype: A junction boundary mismatches the germline segment, possibly from a read error. The chain recombines TRBV5-6 with TRBJ2-7; D is unclear. In germline, CDR1 is SGHDT, CDR2 YYEEEE. This CDR3 is built from 15 residues. Written as DNA, the CDR3 is TGTGCCAGCAGCTTGGGTCCGAATAGAAGGAACAACGTGGACTTC. Its protein product is CASSLGPNRRNNVDF.

This clonotype is a singleton in its sample. V and J are TRBV20-1 and TRBJ2-7; no clear D. Germline V gives CDR1 DFQATT, CDR2 SNEGSKA (reference sequence). Trimming shortened V by 0 bases and J by 0 bases, and 9 bases separated the two germline ends. This CDR3 comprises 14 residues. In nucleotides, the CDR3 is TGCAGTGCTAGAGATCCAGTCAGCTCCTACGAGCAGTACTTC. Its translation: CSARDPVSSYEQYF.

The V call is TRBV19, the J call TRBJ2-3; TRBD2 matches at 8 bases. Germline V gives CDR1 LNHDA, CDR2 SQIVND (reference sequence). Trimming took 10 bases from V and 0 from J; bases not matched to a gene: 15. This CDR3 has 17 residues. CDR3 sequence reads: CATDVLGGGGSTDTQYF. CDR3 coding DNA: TGTGCCACCGACGTCTTGGGGGGCGGGGGGAGCACAGATACGCAGTATTTT.

With respect to this clonotype: One junction end does not reproduce the germline sequence, and a read error may be involved. The chain has TRBV4-1 and TRBJ1-1; D not certain. The CDR3 covers 17 residues. Germline lookup yields CDR1 MGHRA and CDR2 YSYEKL. DNA for the CDR3: TGTGCCAGCAGCCAAGACTACCAGAGAACGGTGAAAACTGAAGCTTTCTTT. Translated, it gives CASSQDYQRTVKTEAFF.

The chain has TRBV27 and TRBJ2-7; tentative D call: TRBD2 (6 bases). CDR1 and CDR2 from the germline V gene are MNHEY and SMNVEV (reference sequence). CDR3 length: 13 residues. V gave up 10 bases and J gave up 2 bases, with 15 bases separating them. DNA of the CDR3: TGTGCCACCGTAGGGACTTTTACCTACGAGCAGTACTTC. Protein: CATVGTFTYEQYF.

Only one count was recorded for this clonotype. The rearrangement uses TRBV10-3 and TRBJ1-2; D is undetermined. Looked up from germline, CDR1 is ENHRY and CDR2 is SYGVKD. Between the trimmed V and J ends, which lost 7 bases and 5 bases, there was a span of 20 bases. The CDR3 contains 15 residues. DNA of the CDR3: TGTGCCATCACCCCGAACCCCCCGTCAGAGTATGGCTACACCTTC. This codes for CAITPNPPSEYGYTF.

The rearrangement links TRBV20-1 to TRBJ2-3; TRBD2 agrees at 10 bases. In germline, CDR1 is DFQATT, CDR2 SNEGSKA (reference sequence). The J segment lost 4 bases and the V segment lost 3 bases, leaving 4 bases of the junction unmatched. CDR3 size: 14 residues. The CDR3 DNA reads as TGCAGTGCTAGTCCGCTAGCGGGAGCAGATACGCAGTATTTT. Encoded protein: CSASPLAGADTQYF.

The chain recombines TRBV7-2 with TRBJ1-5, with D hard to call. This CDR3 region has 16 residues. Trimming left V 0 bases short and J 3 bases short, with 12 bases between. Germline assignment: CDR1 SGHTA and CDR2 FQGNSA. CDR3 protein: CASSLAPLWDNQPQHF. CDR3 nucleotides: TGTGCCAGCAGCTTAGCCCCCCTTTGGGACAATCAGCCCCAGCATTTT. Supplemented by reference TRBV7-2 and TRBJ1-5, the full variable domain reads GAGVSQSPSNKVTEKGKDVELRCDPISGHTALYWYRQSLGQGLEFLIYFQGNSAPDKSGLPSDRFSAERTGGSVSTLTIQRTQQEDSAVYLCASSLAPLWDNQPQHFGDGTRLSIL.

V usage is TRBV6-1 and J usage is TRBJ2-2, with 7 bases identical to TRBD2. The germline V gene encodes CDR1 MNHNS and CDR2 SASEGT. CDR3 length: 16 residues. The trim removed 1 base at V and 5 bases at J, leaving 7 bases unmatched. The CDR3 region is CASSEVGGPRTGELFF. In DNA, the CDR3 is TGTGCCAGCAGTGAAGTGGGAGGGCCGAGGACCGGGGAGCTGTTTTTT.

The chain uses TRBV7-9 and TRBJ2-5; 7 positions match TRBD1. In germline, CDR1 is SEHNR, CDR2 FQNEAQ (reference sequence). This CDR3 has 15 amino acids. The trim removed 11 bases at V and 4 bases at J, leaving 16 bases unmatched. The CDR3: CAGGPTGAVGETQYF. The DNA of the CDR3 is TGTGCCGGGGGACCCACAGGGGCCGTGGGAGAGACCCAGTACTTC.

This clonotype was recorded a few times. This sequence joins TRBV7-2 and TRBJ1-5, with TRBD1 as a possible D gene (5 bases). Germline-derived CDR1 and CDR2 are SGHTA and FQGNSA. V was clipped by 5 bases and J by 2 bases, with 16 bases between them. This CDR3 contains 16 residues. The CDR3 loop is CASSAAFGGGNQPQHF. DNA of the CDR3: TGTGCCAGCAGCGCCGCATTCGGGGGGGGCAATCAGCCCCAGCATTTT.

This clonotype was counted between two and nine times. The chain carries TRBV11-2 and TRBJ1-6; 10 bases are a match to TRBD1. After removal of 3 bases from V and 9 bases from J, the junction contained 5 bases not matched to a gene. The CDR3 sequence is 15 residues long. Germline CDR1 reads SGHAT; CDR2 reads FQNNGV. CDR3 sequence: CASSLTGTGVSPLHF. The CDR3 coding sequence is TGTGCCAGCAGCTTGACCGGGACAGGGGTTTCACCCCTCCACTTT.

This clonotype occurred once. The rearrangement joins TRBV28 to TRBJ2-3; D ambiguous. Looked up from germline, CDR1 is MDHEN and CDR2 is SYDVKM. This CDR3 has 13 amino acids. V lost 8 bases and J 7 bases, leaving 16 bases between the germline ends. CDR3 in DNA: TGTGCCAGCTCAACCCCGGAACCCAATACGCAGTATTTT. Translating it yields CASSTPEPNTQYF. Using reference TRBV28 and TRBJ2-3 for the parts outside the CDR3, the full variable domain is DVKVTQSSRYLVKRTGEKVFLECVQDMDHENMFWYRQDPGLGLRLIYFSYDVKMKEKGDIPEGYSVSREKKERFSLILESASTNQTSMYLCASSTPEPNTQYFGPGTRLTVL.

There are a few counts of this clonotype. J is TRBJ1-5 and V is TRBV24-1, with 8 bases lining up with TRBD1. Looked up from germline, CDR1 is KGHDR and CDR2 is SFDVKD. Trimming at V came to 4 bases and at J to 7 bases, leaving 11 bases not matched to a gene. The CDR3 is made up of 16 amino acids. In DNA form, the CDR3 reads TGTGCCACCAGTGACAACGGACAGGGTCTAAACCAGCCCCAGCATTTT. This encodes CATSDNGQGLNQPQHF.